This section outlines one TCR beta chain sequence together with its context. Its antigen is unidentified. This sample is part of a study of T-cell reconstitution after alpha-beta-depleted transplantation in children. Broader study findings: After transplant, high TCRbeta diversity at day 60 in some patients arose from surviving recipient T cells and thymic progenitors. Several hundred expanded graft clones reportedly were the source of alpha-beta T cells about two months after transplant. The authors attributed T-cell counts and diversity one year after transplant mostly to newly produced T cells.

A library of TCRbeta sequences, prepared with unique molecular identifiers, was generated. TCRdb itself ran the PCR reads through MiXCR, one entry per CDR3 protein. The sample includes around 440,000 distinct CDR3 sequences, around 15% seen only once; the top ten take around 30%. This CDR3 is 17 amino acids long. CDR1 and CDR2 (germline): KGHDR, SFDVKD. Trimming removed 5 bases from V and 0 bases from J; junction bases left unmatched: 5. The sequence derives from a boy under two years old who had a stem cell transplant for Wiskott-Aldrich syndrome, so the T cells may come from the graft donor. Specimen: PBMCs, mostly from graft donor cells, collected 360 days after TCRalphabeta/CD19-depleted stem cell transplant. This chain connects TRBV24-1 to TRBJ2-5; 13 bases line up with TRBD2. For the CDR3, the DNA is TGTGCCACCAGTGGACCACTAGCGGGAGGGTACCAAGAGACCCAGTACTTC. This sequence encodes CATSGPLAGGYQETQYF.